The present T cell receptor (beta chain) was sequenced within a study of T cell responses to AZD1222 COVID-19 vaccine (dated by TCRdb to about 2021). Study-wide context: Because spike-specific TCR depth and breadth did not differ between the two schedules, AZD1222 recipients who got a second dose at roughly 4 weeks were pooled with those who got a second dose at roughly 12 weeks. TCR sequencing covered more than 230 trial participants: 200 to 220 given two doses of AZD1222 and approximately 26 given two doses of MenACWY control vaccine. Trial participants were enrolled by age into subgroups of 18-55, 56-69 and 70-plus years, and about 150, 27 and 61 TCR-sequenced participants, respectively, were included in these subgroups. Findings and caveats that apply to the study as a whole: The 56-69-year group was small, and its depth increase did not reach significance, likely because of low power. Participants were mostly white British, with more females than males. The authors suggested clonal diversity may have been underestimated. The vaccine-associated CD4 TCRs covered the entire spike protein, and the dominant responses fell in regions 160-218 and 743-854. No day 14 peak-response samples were available, so repertoires were characterized only after the peak T cell response. Nearly half of unique spike-specific TCRs reportedly recognized epitopes outside regions mutated in the B.1.351 and B.1.1.7 variants. Only 5 to 7 AZD1222 recipients were SARS-CoV-2 seropositive at baseline, limiting conclusions about previously exposed vaccinees. Spike-specific TCR breadth and depth rose significantly after two AZD1222 doses compared with day 0 and with MenACWY recipients.

Comments on this clone: The specificity of this receptor is unknown. Base qualities are not at hand, and no much larger clone is one base apart.

Per the germline V gene, MGHRA is the CDR1 and YSYEKL is the CDR2. From the cysteine through the phenylalanine, the CDR3 covers 14 amino acids. Of all the DNA, just the CDR3 is kept, 42 bases in frame from base 1. A distance of 17 bases separates the germline ends of V and J, which lose 2 bases and 10 bases respectively. The label giving this sample's time point can be read as: baseline before first vaccination. Samples from vaccinated people were obtained from the UK trials COV001 and COV002, which included a single-blind randomized controlled phase 2/3 trial of AZD1222 (ChAdOx1 nCoV-19) in healthy adults. For TCRbeta chain sequencing, PBMC samples from trial participants were taken at day 0 and at day 28 after the second dose. The CDR3 regions of human TCRbeta chains were analyzed by immunosequencing. Concerning the study's data processing: TCRs in the repertoires were compared against a reference library of SARS-CoV-2-specific TCRs that had been generated with the MIRA antigen-specificity platform. Breadth was defined as the fraction of unique TCRs that were SARS-CoV-2-associated, and depth was defined as the fraction of total T cells that were SARS-CoV-2-associated. Using the MIRA data, every spike-specific TCR was mapped to the spike region that the TCR reacted to and assigned to either a CD4 or a CD8 class. Log10-transformed breadth and depth values were compared by one-way ANOVA with Sidak's multiple comparisons tests. The clones in this table, taken by TCRdb from immuneACCESS, are in-frame only. Not every clone is retained; where verified, under half of the shortfall comes from an unresolved V gene, and the cause of the rest is unknown. D and trimming were read from the DNA, whereas the V and J calls and clone size are those reported in that table. This sample gives more than 250,000 clones in total; more than 85% of them show up just once. Around 0.6% of the sample comes from the top ten.

The chain is encoded by TRBV4-1 joined to TRBJ1-2; TRBD1 is perhaps the D gene, given 5 matching bases. The clonotype originates from an adult in good health. Specimen: peripheral blood, collected on day 0 of AZD1222 vaccination. The CDR3: CASSQQGVSIDYTF. The DNA reads TGCGCCAGCAGCCAACAGGGTGTTTCTATTGACTACACCTTC.